Detailed here is one T cell receptor beta chain. The antigen is undetermined. Looked up from germline, CDR1 is SGHRS and CDR2 is YFSETQ. With 4 bases removed from V and 3 bases from J, the gap between germline ends came to 11 bases. The CDR3 spans 14 residues. This sample was taken from a study of T-cell memory formation after mild COVID-19. Each CDR3 protein gets one entry after TCRdb re-called the 5' RACE reads with MiXCR. The sample gives some 54,000 distinct CDR3 sequences, 8% to 10% of which show up once; 1.2% is in the top ten. Study results and limitations: Certain responding clones were present in pre-infection memory, suggesting participation of cross-reactive memory. Contracting clones from day 15 to 85 showed balanced CD4/CD8; later expanders favored CD4+.

The chain links TRBV5-1 to TRBJ1-3; D is possibly TRBD1 (5 bases). The TCR originated in a young man who had mild COVID-19 (a few samples of this study predate the infection). Cell type and time point are not known. The sequencing input was PBMCs or a T cell subset sorted from them (not recorded which). DNA for the CDR3: TGCGCCAGCAGCGGGGGGTCACTTGGAAACACCATATATTTT. Residues: CASSGGSLGNTIYF.